Each of the 2 T cell receptor beta chains below was sequenced from the same sample in a study of blood T cell repertoires in COVID-19. Measured with immunoSEQ multiplex PCR; TCRdb has only the in-frame clones, and not every one. In the table there are around 250,000 clones, roughly nine tenths of which are singletons. Sequencing input: peripheral blood. These receptors originate from an older woman who had recovered from COVID-19.

The J gene is TRBJ1-4, the V gene TRBV5-7; 10 nucleotides line up with TRBD1. TRBV5-7 is reported as an ORF; its role is uncertain. V lost 4 bases and J lost 8; bases outside the gene matches: 11. This CDR3 is built from 16 residues. CDR3 bases: TGTGCCAGCAGCCTAAACCGGGGACAGGGGTACGAAAAACTGTTTTTT. Translating it yields CASSLNRGQGYEKLFF.

The chain carries TRBV7-2 and TRBJ2-1, with 13 bases matching TRBD2. Germline values: CDR1 SGHTA, CDR2 FQGNSA. The CDR3 covers 18 residues. V dropped 3 bases and J dropped 0; count of bases not matched to a gene: 5. The CDR3 here is CASSFSLAGGSSYNEQFF. The CDR3 region has the DNA TGTGCCAGCAGCTTTTCACTAGCGGGGGGGAGCTCCTACAATGAGCAGTTCTTC.